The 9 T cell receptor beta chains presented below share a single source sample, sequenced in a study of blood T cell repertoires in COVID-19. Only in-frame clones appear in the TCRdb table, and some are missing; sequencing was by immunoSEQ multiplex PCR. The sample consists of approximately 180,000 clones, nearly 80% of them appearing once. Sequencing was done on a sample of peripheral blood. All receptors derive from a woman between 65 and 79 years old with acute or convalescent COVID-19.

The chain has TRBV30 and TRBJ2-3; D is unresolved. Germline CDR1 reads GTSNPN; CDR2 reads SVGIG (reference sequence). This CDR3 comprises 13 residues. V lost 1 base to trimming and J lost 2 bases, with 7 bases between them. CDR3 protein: CAWSATNTDTQYF. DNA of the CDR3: TGTGCCTGGAGTGCTACGAACACAGATACGCAGTATTTT.

The CDR3 coding sequence is TGTGCCAGCAGCTTAGCCCAGGGACTAGCTGAGTTCTTC. It translates to CASSLAQGLAEFF. This chain links TRBV7-9 with TRBJ2-1; 9 nucleotides align to TRBD2. The junction had 5 bases not matched to a gene; V was cut back by 0 bases and J by 14 bases. Germline V gene data show CDR1 as SEHNR and CDR2 as FQNEAQ (reference sequence). The CDR3 consists of 13 residues.

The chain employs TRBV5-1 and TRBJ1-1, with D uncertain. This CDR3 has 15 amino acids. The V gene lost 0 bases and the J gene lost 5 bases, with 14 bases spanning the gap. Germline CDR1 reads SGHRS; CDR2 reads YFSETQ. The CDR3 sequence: CASSLDGAAGTEAFF. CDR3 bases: TGCGCCAGCAGCTTGGACGGCGCAGCGGGAACTGAAGCTTTCTTT.

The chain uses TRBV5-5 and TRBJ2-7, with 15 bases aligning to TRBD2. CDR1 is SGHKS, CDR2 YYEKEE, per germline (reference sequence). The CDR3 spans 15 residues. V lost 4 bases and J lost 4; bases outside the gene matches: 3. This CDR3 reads CASSQGLAGGYEQYF. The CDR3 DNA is TGTGCCAGCAGCCAGGGACTAGCGGGAGGATACGAGCAGTACTTC.

The CDR3 is CASSLTVSNQPQHF. The CDR3 bases are TGTGCCAGCAGCCTGACAGTTAGCAATCAGCCCCAGCATTTT. This chain joins TRBV7-8 and TRBJ1-5; possible D gene TRBD1, 5 bases. V shed 5 bases and J shed 0 bases, with 8 bases lying between them. CDR1 and CDR2 from the germline V gene are SGHVS and FQNEAQ. This CDR3 region has 14 residues.

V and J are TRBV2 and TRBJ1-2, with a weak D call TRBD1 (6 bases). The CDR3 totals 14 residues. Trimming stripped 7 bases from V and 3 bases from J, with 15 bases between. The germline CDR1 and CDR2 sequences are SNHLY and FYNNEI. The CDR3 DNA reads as TGTGCCAGCAAAAATACGGGACACGACTATGGCTACACCTTC. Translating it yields CASKNTGHDYGYTF.

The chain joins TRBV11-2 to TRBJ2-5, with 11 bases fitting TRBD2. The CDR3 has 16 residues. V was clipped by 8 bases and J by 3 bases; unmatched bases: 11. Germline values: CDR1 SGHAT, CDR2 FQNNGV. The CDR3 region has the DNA TGTGCCAGCCGGCCGTTGTCTAGCGGGAGGAAAGAGACCCAGTACTTC. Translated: CASRPLSSGRKETQYF.

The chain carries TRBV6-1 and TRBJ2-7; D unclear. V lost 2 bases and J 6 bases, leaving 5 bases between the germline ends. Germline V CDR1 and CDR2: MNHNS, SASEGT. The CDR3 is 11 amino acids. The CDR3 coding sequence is TGTGCCAGCAGTGAATTCTCCGAGCAGTACTTC. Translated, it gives CASSEFSEQYF.

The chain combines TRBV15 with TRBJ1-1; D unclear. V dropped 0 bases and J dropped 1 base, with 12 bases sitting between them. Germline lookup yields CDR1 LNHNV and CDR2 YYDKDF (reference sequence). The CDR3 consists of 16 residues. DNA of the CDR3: TGTGCCACCAGCAGAGATTATTTGGCAGGGAACACTGAAGCTTTCTTT. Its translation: CATSRDYLAGNTEAFF.